One T cell receptor beta chain is described in this entry. The source of the sample is a study of blood T cell repertoires in COVID-19. Trimming removed 5 bases from V and 5 bases from J; junction bases left unmatched: 4. This CDR3 is 13 amino acids long. Germline assignment: CDR1 MDHEN and CDR2 SYDVKM. TCRdb keeps only in-frame clones here, not all; method: immunoSEQ multiplex PCR. This sample has about 170,000 clones, with 70% to 80% found just once. The chain employs TRBV28 and TRBJ2-5; 8 positions match TRBD1. The sequence was collected from a woman aged 70-85 years in a cohort exposed to, infected with or recovered from COVID-19 (not recorded which). The specimen sequenced was PBMCs or T cells enriched from blood (not recorded which). The CDR3 DNA follows: TGTGCCAGCAGTGTGACAGGGGTTGAGACCCAGTACTTC. Protein sequence: CASSVTGVETQYF.